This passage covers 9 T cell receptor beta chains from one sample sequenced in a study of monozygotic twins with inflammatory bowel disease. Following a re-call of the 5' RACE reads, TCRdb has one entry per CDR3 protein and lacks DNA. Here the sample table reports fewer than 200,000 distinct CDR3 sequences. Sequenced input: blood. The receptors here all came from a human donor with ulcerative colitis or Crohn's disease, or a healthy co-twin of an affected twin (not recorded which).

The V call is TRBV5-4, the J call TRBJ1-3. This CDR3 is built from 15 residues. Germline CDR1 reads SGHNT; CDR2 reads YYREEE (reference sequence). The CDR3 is CASSLGLGTGNTIYF.

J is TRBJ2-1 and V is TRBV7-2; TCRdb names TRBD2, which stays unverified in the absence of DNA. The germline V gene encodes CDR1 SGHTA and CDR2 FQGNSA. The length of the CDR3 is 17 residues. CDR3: CASSLRRLAGEYNEQFF.

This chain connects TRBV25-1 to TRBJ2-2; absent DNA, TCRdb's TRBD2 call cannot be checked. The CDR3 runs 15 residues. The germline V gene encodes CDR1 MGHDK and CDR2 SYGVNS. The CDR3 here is CASSAAGTSTGELFF.

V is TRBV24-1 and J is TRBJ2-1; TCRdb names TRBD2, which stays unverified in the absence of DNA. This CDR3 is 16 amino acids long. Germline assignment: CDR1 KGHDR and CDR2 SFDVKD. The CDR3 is CATSDLPGLGLAEQFF.

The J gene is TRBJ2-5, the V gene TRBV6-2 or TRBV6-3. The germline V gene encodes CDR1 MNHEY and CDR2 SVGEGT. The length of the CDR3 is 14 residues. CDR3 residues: CASSYSGYQETQYF.

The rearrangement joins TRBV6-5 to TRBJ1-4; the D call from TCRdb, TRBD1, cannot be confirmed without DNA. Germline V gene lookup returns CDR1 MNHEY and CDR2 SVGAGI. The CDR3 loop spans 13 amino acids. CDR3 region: CASSRDINEKLFF.

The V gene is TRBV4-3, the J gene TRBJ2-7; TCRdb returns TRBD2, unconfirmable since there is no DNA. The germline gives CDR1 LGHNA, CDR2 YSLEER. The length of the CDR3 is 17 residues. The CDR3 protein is CASSQEASGVSSYEQYF.

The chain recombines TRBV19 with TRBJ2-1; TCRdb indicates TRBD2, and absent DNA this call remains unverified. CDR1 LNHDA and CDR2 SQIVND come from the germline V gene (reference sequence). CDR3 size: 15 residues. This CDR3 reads CASSIGAGPTDEQFF.

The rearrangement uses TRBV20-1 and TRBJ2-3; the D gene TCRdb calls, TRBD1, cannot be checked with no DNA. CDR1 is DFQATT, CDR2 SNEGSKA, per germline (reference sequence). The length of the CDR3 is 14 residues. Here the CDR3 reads CSALSGTGTDTQYF.